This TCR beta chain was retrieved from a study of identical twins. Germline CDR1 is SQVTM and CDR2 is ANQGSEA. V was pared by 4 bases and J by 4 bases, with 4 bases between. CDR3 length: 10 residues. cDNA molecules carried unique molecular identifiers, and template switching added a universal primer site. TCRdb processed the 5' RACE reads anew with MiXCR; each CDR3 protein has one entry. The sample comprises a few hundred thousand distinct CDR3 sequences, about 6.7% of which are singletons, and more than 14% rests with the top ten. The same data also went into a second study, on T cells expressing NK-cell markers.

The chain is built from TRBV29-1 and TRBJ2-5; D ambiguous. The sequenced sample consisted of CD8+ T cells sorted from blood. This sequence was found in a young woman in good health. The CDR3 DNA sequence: TGCAGCGTTGCGGGAGAGACCCAGTACTTC. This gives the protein CSVAGETQYF.